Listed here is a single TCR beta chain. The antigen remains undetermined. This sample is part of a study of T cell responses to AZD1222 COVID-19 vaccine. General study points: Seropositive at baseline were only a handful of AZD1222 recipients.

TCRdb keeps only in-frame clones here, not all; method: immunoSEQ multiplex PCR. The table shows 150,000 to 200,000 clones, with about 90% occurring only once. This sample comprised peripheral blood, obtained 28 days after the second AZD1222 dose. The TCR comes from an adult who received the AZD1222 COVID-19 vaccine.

CDR3 sequence: CASSLARSYTF. CDR3 DNA sequence: TGTGCCAGCAGCTTAGCGAGGAGCTACACCTTC. This chain joins TRBV7-2 and TRBJ1-2; D is ambiguous. V gave up 0 bases and J gave up 9 bases, with 5 bases separating them. Per germline, CDR1 SGHTA and CDR2 FQGNSA. This CDR3 has 11 residues.